This T cell receptor beta chain was found in a study of T-cell reconstitution after alpha-beta-depleted transplantation in children. Germline loops: CDR1 SGHNT, CDR2 YYREEE (reference sequence). The V segment lost 0 bases and the J segment 2 bases; nucleotides outside the gene matches: 7. The length of the CDR3 is 16 residues. The authors prepared the TCRbeta library with unique molecular identifiers. Using its own MiXCR run on the PCR reads, TCRdb lists one record per CDR3 protein. The sample lists about 360,000 distinct CDR3 sequences, approximately 12% occurring once. This clonotype was counted only a few times.

The sample in question was PBMCs, obtained from the stem cell graft. V gene TRBV5-4 combines with J gene TRBJ2-5; 7 bases align to TRBD2. The sequence was obtained from a human donor who donated a stem cell graft to a child with Fanconi anemia. This chain's CDR3 is CASSLALGGVQETQYF. The CDR3 bases are TGTGCCAGCAGCTTGGCCCTGGGAGGGGTTCAAGAGACCCAGTACTTC.